The following is a T cell receptor beta chain sequence with its context. Its antigen is currently unknown. These data belong to a study of vaccination and CD4 T cells after COVID-19. Study-level background: Post-vaccination specimens were collected at a median of around 72 days following dose two (range 14 to 241). Overlapping peptides covering the spike proteins of SARS-CoV-2, HCoV-NL63, HCoV-OC43 and HCoV-229E were added to stimulate cells.

As for treatment: roughly 10-day PBMC culture with coronavirus spike peptide pools or control peptides (ViraFEST assay). Fresh medium (containing IL-2) replaced half the medium on days 3 and 7. The V gene end was trimmed by 3 bases and the J gene end by 0 bases; junction bases not matched to a gene: 5. The germline gives CDR1 LNHNV, CDR2 YYDKDF (reference sequence). CDR3 length: 16 amino acids. The Oncomine TCR Beta short-read assay sequenced DNA from cultured CD4+ T cells. TCRdb ran MiXCR on the PCR reads and lists one entry per CDR3 protein. The sample has about 22,000 distinct CDR3 sequences, around two thirds seen once.

The origin of this receptor is a human donor who received a COVID-19 vaccine. The source was CD4+ T cells from blood, cultured in vitro, collected before SARS-CoV-2 vaccination. The gene calls are TRBV15 and TRBJ2-1, with TRBD2 matching over 7 bases. Here the CDR3 DNA reads TGTGCCACCAGCAGGAGCGGGGAAGGCTCCTACAATGAGCAGTTCTTC. Residues: CATSRSGEGSYNEQFF.